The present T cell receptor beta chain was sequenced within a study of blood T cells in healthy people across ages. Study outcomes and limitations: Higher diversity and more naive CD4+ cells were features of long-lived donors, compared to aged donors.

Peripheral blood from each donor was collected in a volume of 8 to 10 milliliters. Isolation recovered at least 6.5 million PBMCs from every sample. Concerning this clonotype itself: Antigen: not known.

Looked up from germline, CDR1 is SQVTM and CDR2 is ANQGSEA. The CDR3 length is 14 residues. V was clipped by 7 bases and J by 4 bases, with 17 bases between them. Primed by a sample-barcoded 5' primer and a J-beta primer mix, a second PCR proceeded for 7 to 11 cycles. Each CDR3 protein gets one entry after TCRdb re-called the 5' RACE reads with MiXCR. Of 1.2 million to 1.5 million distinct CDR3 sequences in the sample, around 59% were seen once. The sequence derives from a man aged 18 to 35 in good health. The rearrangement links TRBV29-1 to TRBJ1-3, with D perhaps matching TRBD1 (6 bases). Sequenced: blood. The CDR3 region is CSARFSGAGNTIYF. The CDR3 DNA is TGCAGCGCTCGTTTCTCAGGGGCCGGAAACACCATATATTTT.